One and the same sample provided the 19 T cell receptor beta chains below, sequenced in a study of blood T cell repertoires in COVID-19. This table comes from immunoSEQ multiplex PCR, and its TCRdb copy is limited to in-frame clones, with some not included. There are around 160,000 clones in the sample; around 84% occur only once, and about 38% lies in the top ten. Source material: peripheral blood. The receptors here all came from a human donor in a cohort sampled during active COVID-19.

This clone was counted once. This rearrangement joins TRBV2 to TRBJ2-7; tentative D call: TRBD2 (5 bases). Trimming cost V 10 bases and J 4 bases, with 17 bases left between them. The germline CDR1 and CDR2 sequences are SNHLY and FYNNEI. The CDR3 contains 13 residues. The DNA of the CDR3 is TGTGCCACCGCGACCAGCCGAGGGTACGAGCAGTACTTC. Its translation is CATATSRGYEQYF.

The chain combines TRBV4-2 with TRBJ1-5; TRBD1 agrees at 11 bases. This CDR3 has 16 residues. The V gene's germline CDR1 is LGHNA and CDR2 YNFKEQ. Trimming cost V 1 base and J 8 bases; bases outside gene matches: 7. The DNA for the CDR3 is TGTGCCAGCAGCCAAGCTGGGACAGGGGGAATGAAGCCCCAGCATTTT. Its protein product is CASSQAGTGGMKPQHF.

The gene calls are TRBV7-9 and TRBJ2-7, with D tentatively TRBD2 (6 bases). The CDR3 contains 14 residues. V lost 5 bases to trimming and J lost 3 bases, with 14 bases between them. Germline V gives CDR1 SEHNR, CDR2 FQNEAQ (reference sequence). The CDR3 loop is CASSEDRGGYEQYF. In DNA form, the CDR3 reads TGTGCCAGCAGCGAGGATCGGGGAGGCTACGAGCAGTACTTC.

The chain is built from TRBV10-3 and TRBJ2-2; TRBD1 is a possible D gene (5 bases). The length of the CDR3 is 13 residues. V dropped 8 bases and J dropped 0 bases, with 7 bases sitting between them. Germline values: CDR1 ENHRY, CDR2 SYGVKD. The CDR3 reads CAIQGPNTGELFF. The CDR3 DNA follows: TGTGCCATCCAGGGCCCGAACACCGGGGAGCTGTTTTTT.

This clone appeared a single time. V and J are TRBV11-2 and TRBJ1-5, with TRBD1 as a possible D gene (5 bases). The length of the CDR3 is 15 residues. V was pared by 1 base and J by 6 bases, with 13 bases between. CDR1 is SGHAT, CDR2 FQNNGV, per germline. CDR3 sequence: CASSLGSGASQPQHF. As DNA, the CDR3 is TGTGCCAGCAGCTTAGGGTCTGGGGCTAGTCAGCCCCAGCATTTT. The full variable domain, with the rest looked up from reference TRBV11-2 and TRBJ1-5, is EAGVAQSPRYKIIEKRQSVAFWCNPISGHATLYWYQQILGQGPKLLIQFQNNGVVDDSQLPKDRFSAERLKGVDSTLKIQPAKLEDSAVYLCASSLGSGASQPQHFGDGTRLSIL.

The J gene is TRBJ2-7, the V gene TRBV6-5; 7 bases are a match to TRBD1. The V and J ends lost 8 bases and 6 bases, in that order; junction bases with no gene match: 13. Germline V CDR1 and CDR2: MNHEY, SVGAGI. The CDR3 sequence is 14 residues long. The CDR3 is CASPPEGAGAEQYF. The CDR3, as DNA: TGTGCCAGCCCTCCCGAGGGGGCAGGGGCCGAGCAGTACTTC.

This clone was picked up a small number of times. V and J are TRBV14 and TRBJ1-6; no clear D gene. This CDR3 has 15 amino acids. V lost 6 bases to trimming and J lost 4 bases, with 13 bases between them. Germline CDR1 SGHDN, CDR2 FVKESK. CDR3 in DNA: TGTGCCAGCAGTCCACCTGGGAGTTATAATTCACCCCTCCACTTT. As protein: CASSPPGSYNSPLHF. Together with reference TRBV14 and TRBJ1-6, the CDR3 gives the full variable domain: EAGVTQFPSHSVIEKGQTVTLRCDPISGHDNLYWYRRVMGKEIKFLLHFVKESKQDESGMPNNRFLAERTGGTYSTLKVQPAELEDSGVYFCASSPPGSYNSPLHFGNGTRLTVT.

The chain recombines TRBV7-2 with TRBJ1-4; 8 bases are a match to TRBD1. In germline, CDR1 is SGHTA, CDR2 FQGNSA. This CDR3 contains 14 residues. V lost 6 bases, J lost 7 bases, and 7 bases stayed unmatched. This CDR3 reads CASSPGGAGEKLFF. The CDR3 DNA reads TGTGCCAGCAGTCCAGGGGGCGCGGGTGAAAAACTGTTTTTT.

This clone has a handful of counts. The rearrangement joins TRBV9 to TRBJ2-1; D unclear. Trimming removed 4 bases at V and 6 bases at J, with 8 bases between. The germline V gene has CDR1 SGDLS and CDR2 YYNGEE. This CDR3 is built from 12 residues. CDR3 loop: CASSPSLNEQFF. The CDR3 coding sequence is TGTGCCAGCAGCCCAAGCCTCAATGAGCAGTTCTTC.

V usage is TRBV5-5 and J usage is TRBJ2-1; 9 nucleotides match TRBD1. V was clipped by 6 bases and J by 7 bases; unmatched bases: 8. The length of the CDR3 is 14 residues. The germline V gene encodes CDR1 SGHKS and CDR2 YYEKEE (reference sequence). CDR3 residues: CASTWGDRANEQFF. The CDR3 nucleotides are TGTGCCAGCACCTGGGGGGACAGGGCTAATGAGCAGTTCTTC.

The chain recombines TRBV6-5 with TRBJ2-3; tentatively, D is TRBD2 (5 bases). CDR1 and CDR2 (germline): MNHEY, SVGAGI. This CDR3 is 15 amino acids long. The V end was cut by 5 bases, the J end by 3 bases, with 15 bases between. CDR3 region: CASSSGSFSTDTQYF. CDR3 sequence (DNA): TGTGCCAGCAGTAGTGGGAGCTTTTCTACAGATACGCAGTATTTT.

The chain couples TRBV24-1 to TRBJ2-7; 8 bases are shared with TRBD1. V lost 10 bases to trimming and J lost 2 bases; unmatched junction nucleotides: 6. Germline loops: CDR1 KGHDR, CDR2 SFDVKD. This CDR3 comprises 13 residues. CDR3 sequence reads: CATADRETYEQYF. As DNA, the CDR3 is TGTGCCACGGCGGACAGGGAAACCTACGAGCAGTACTTC.

The table lists this clone with a count of one. The chain joins TRBV5-1 to TRBJ2-7; D uncertain. Germline V gene data show CDR1 as SGHRS and CDR2 as YFSETQ. Deletions cut 3 bases from V and 4 bases from J, with 11 bases between. The CDR3 contains 13 residues. CDR3 region: CASSSPGTYEQYF. In DNA, the CDR3 is TGCGCCAGCAGCTCCCCTGGTACTTACGAGCAGTACTTC.

The CDR3 DNA follows: TGTGCCATCAGTGAGGGACTAGCGGGGGTACCCACTTCCACAGATACGCAGTATTTT. Translating gives CAISEGLAGVPTSTDTQYF. This chain connects TRBV10-3 to TRBJ2-3; 13 bases agree with TRBD2. The CDR3 runs 19 residues. V lost 2 bases and J lost 2; bases outside the gene matches: 10. Germline loops: CDR1 ENHRY, CDR2 SYGVKD.

This clone has more than one count but fewer than ten. This chain connects TRBV18 to TRBJ1-5, with a possible D match to TRBD1 (6 bases). V gave up 0 bases and J gave up 6 bases, with 18 bases separating them. Germline V CDR1 and CDR2: KGHSH, LQKENI. The CDR3 is made up of 17 amino acids. For the CDR3, the DNA is TGTGCCAGCTCACCACCGGTCGCCCAGGGGATCTTTCAGCCCCAGCATTTT. This codes for CASSPPVAQGIFQPQHF.

The rearrangement joins TRBV28 to TRBJ1-5; TRBD1 matches 10 bases. The CDR3 consists of 16 residues. CDR1 is MDHEN, CDR2 SYDVKM, per germline. The V segment lost 3 bases and the J segment 5 bases; nucleotides outside the gene matches: 7. The CDR3 protein is CASSFGTGVTHQPQHF. The CDR3 DNA reads TGTGCCAGCAGTTTCGGGACAGGGGTTACGCATCAGCCCCAGCATTTT.

This clone occurred once. The chain carries TRBV28 and TRBJ1-5; D is ambiguous. This CDR3 has 13 amino acids. CDR1 is MDHEN and CDR2 is SYDVKM in the germline V gene. Trimming pared 7 bases from V and 5 bases from J, leaving 12 bases between. CDR3 DNA sequence: TGTGCCAGCAATATAGGGAGATATCAGCCCCAGCATTTT. Translation: CASNIGRYQPQHF.

The chain carries TRBV15 and TRBJ2-6; no clear D gene. The CDR3 has 13 amino acids. Germline loops: CDR1 LNHNV, CDR2 YYDKDF (reference sequence). Trimming removed 8 bases from V and 1 base from J, with 6 bases in between. CDR3 coding DNA: TGTGCCACCGGAGTATCTGGGGCCAACGTCCTGACTTTC. Protein product: CATGVSGANVLTF.

The V call is TRBV27, the J call TRBJ2-7, with 13 bases identical to TRBD2. The V and J ends lost 7 bases and 5 bases, in that order; junction bases with no gene match: 11. There are 16 residues in the CDR3. Germline V lookup: CDR1 MNHEY, CDR2 SMNVEV (reference sequence). In DNA, the CDR3 is TGTGCCAGCATCCCACTAGCGGGGGGGTTCCGAGACGAGCAGTACTTC. It is translated as CASIPLAGGFRDEQYF.